This T cell receptor (beta chain) was identified in a study of cytomegalovirus exposure and HLA in healthy donors. Study results and limitations: A few CMV-associated chains proved CMV antigen-specific in vitro.

The V end was cut by 0 bases, the J end by 1 base, with 7 bases between. Per the germline V gene, CDR1 is SGHRS and CDR2 is YFSETQ. The CDR3 sequence is 14 residues long. Libraries were prepared by immunoSEQ multiplex PCR; TCRdb keeps only in-frame clonotypes and omits some of them. The data hold tens of thousands of clones, with 94% observed a single time. As concerns this clone: Its antigen is currently unknown. The sample carries other DNA sequences with the same CDR3.

The clonotype comes from a woman aged 18-29 years in good health and CMV-seronegative. The chain is built from TRBV5-1 and TRBJ1-1; weak D call: TRBD1 (6 bases). Sample: PBMCs. The CDR3 DNA reads TGCGCCAGCAGCTTGGACAGGGCGAACACTGAAGCTTTCTTT. This codes for CASSLDRANTEAFF.